This passage covers 8 T cell receptor beta chains from one sample sequenced in a study of CXCR3-negative and CXCR3-positive naive CD8 T cells. cDNA libraries for TRB were generated by 5' RACE incorporating UMI labels. Reanalyzing the 5' RACE reads, TCRdb keeps one entry per CDR3 protein, without DNA. Found here are around 45,000 distinct CDR3 sequences; the top ten clones hold approximately 1.4%. Sequenced: naive CXCR3- CD8+ T cells from blood. Sample subset: CD45RO-CCR7+CD27+CD95- naive CD8+ T cells lacking CXCR3 (TNR3-). The receptors originated from a human donor in good health. Some clones in this sample may be carry-over from other donors' samples.

The chain links TRBV29-1 to TRBJ2-1; absent DNA, TCRdb's TRBD2 call cannot be checked. In germline, CDR1 is SQVTM, CDR2 ANQGSEA. The CDR3 totals 16 residues. The CDR3 region is CSGTGTTESSYNEQFF.

The rearrangement links TRBV13 to TRBJ2-1; TCRdb designates TRBD2, a call that cannot be tested without DNA. The germline CDR1 and CDR2 sequences are PRHDT and FYEKMQ (reference sequence). CDR3 length: 13 amino acids. The CDR3 loop reads CASSRDLYNEQFF.

The rearrangement joins TRBV12-3 or TRBV12-4 to TRBJ2-1; as DNA is missing, the TRBD1 call by TCRdb cannot be tested. This CDR3 spans 14 amino acids. The CDR3 loop is CASSGDREFNEQFF.

The chain combines TRBV4-1 with TRBJ2-5; TCRdb proposes TRBD2, but this gene call is untestable without DNA. Germline V gene lookup returns CDR1 MGHRA and CDR2 YSYEKL. This CDR3 contains 16 residues. CDR3 residues: CASSQEVASVQETQYF.

The chain is built from TRBV4-3 and TRBJ1-2; the D gene TCRdb calls, TRBD1, cannot be checked with no DNA. The CDR3 extends over 17 amino acids. CDR1 and CDR2 from the germline V gene are LGHNA and YSLEER. The CDR3 loop is CASSQDIGQGANYGYTF.

The J gene is TRBJ1-1, the V gene TRBV12-3 or TRBV12-4; absent DNA, TCRdb's TRBD1 call cannot be checked. The CDR3 covers 18 residues. This chain's CDR3 is CASTLGPRKGWENTEAFF.

J is TRBJ1-2 and V is TRBV9; TCRdb indicates TRBD1, and absent DNA this call remains unverified. The CDR3 runs 16 residues. CDR1 is SGDLS and CDR2 is YYNGEE in the germline V gene. The CDR3 region is CASSVAWDPRSYGYTF.

This chain uses TRBV29-1 with TRBJ2-7. CDR1 is SQVTM, CDR2 ANQGSEA, per germline. The CDR3 length is 14 residues. CDR3: CSVVHGSNSYEQYF.